This T cell receptor (beta chain) was sequenced for a study of cytomegalovirus exposure and HLA in healthy donors (dated by TCRdb to about 2017). Regarding the research as a whole: An earlier analysis of several hundred of the donors reported 276 Gb of sequence data and around 110 million unique TCR beta sequences obtained from roughly 170 million T cells. Roughly 300 gigabases of sequencing data and approximately 85 million unique TCR sequences were included in an early release covering roughly 700 HLA-typed donors. Of the roughly 400 genotyped donors, 65% to 90% fell in the genetic ancestry cluster associated with self-reported Caucasian donors. The study aimed to test whether cataloging public T cell receptors could reveal signatures of past pathogen exposure. The study profiled the T cell repertoires of hundreds of subjects by immunosequencing and related them to cytomegalovirus serostatus. Besides the first cohort of some 670 subjects, a separate validation cohort made up of 90 to 150 different subjects was used. To predict cytomegalovirus infection status, the study brought together high-throughput TCR immunosequencing, statistical association of individual TCRs with disease status, and machine learning. A later analysis re-analyzed previously published TCR beta repertoires from about 730 donors and added high-resolution HLA genotyping to study TCR occurrence patterns. Rather than using new phenotypic data, the later analysis identified candidate immune exposures from TCR beta sequences and from how often those sequences occurred across donors. An earlier analysis of about 600 of the donors used high-throughput TCR beta sequencing to judge whether each TCR beta V gene segment behaved as functional or pseudogenic. Alongside the repertoire data, information on donor age, sex, ethnicity and CMV serostatus was compiled. Genome-wide SNP genotypes for about 60% of the 666 donors were used in a later genetic analysis, which treated that subset as a discovery cohort. All discovery cohort repertoires had been generated on a single sequencing platform. Both class I and class II loci were covered by HLA typing, at four-digit resolution. The number of donors typed differed by locus, with about 629-640 for A, B, C, DRB1 and DQB1, about 500 for DQA1, approximately 580 for DPA1, and approximately 470 for DPB1. About five DR-DQ haplotypes were treated as single units for association and clustering because of strong linkage in the cohort. On average, about 240,000 unique TCR beta nucleotide sequences were sequenced per donor among 398 genotyped donors of the cohort, with about 19% of those sequences being non-productive. What the work shows at the level of the full study, not this receptor alone: The study gave a list of some 150 TCR beta chains associated with cytomegalovirus. Roughly uniform sequencing depth across donors was assumed in presence/absence analyses, although this assumption may not hold. Correlated functional status among segregating V segments might reflect linkage disequilibrium, but an unknown experimental factor could not be ruled out. In a later analysis, TCR association rates were found to vary across HLA loci, with the most associated TCRs seen for DRB1 alleles and the fewest for HLA-C alleles. A further reported finding was that TCR beta sequences accurately predicted the HLA-A and HLA-B alleles for most subjects in the first cohort. Several of the top co-occurrence clusters appeared to be linked to parvovirus B19, influenza, CMV and Epstein-Barr virus, according to a later analysis. In vitro tests confirmed that a few of the cytomegalovirus-associated TCR beta chains recognize cytomegalovirus antigens. In a later analysis, HLA-associated TCR beta chains were found to be more clonally expanded and to have lower generation probabilities than equally common non-associated chains. Because HLA typing was missing for some donors at each locus, association tests included only the typed subset. In this cohort, only TCR beta chains were sequenced, and detectable features were limited by the absence of alpha or paired-chain data. Compared with the approximately 670-donor mean, donors in an Asian-associated ancestry cluster had fewer N-insertions in productive TCRs, according to a later genetic analysis. While some public TCRs were present in many individuals, most TCR sequences turned up only very rarely across donors. CMV serostatus was the only immune exposure information available for the cohort. In both the original and validation cohorts, the classifier was reported to diagnose cytomegalovirus status with high specificity and sensitivity. Because counts were too low, more than 15 rarely observed V segments, including chromosome 9 orphons, were excluded from the earlier analysis of about 500 of the donors. The authors suggested that the approach could potentially be generalized to other disease states and immunological phenotypes. Specific HLA alleles were associated with 15,000 to 20,000 TCR beta sequences at a false discovery rate of 0.05 in a later analysis. Assigning TCR associations to individual alleles was difficult when HLA alleles, especially DR and DQ, strongly co-occurred. In a later genetic analysis, a missense DCLRE1C variant was associated with V-gene and J-gene trimming of TCR beta chains, and the association was replicated in an independent cohort. The sequencing pipeline was judged likely to have produced a cluster of highly shared sequence variants as a technical artifact. In a later analysis, most CMV-associated TCR beta chains were found to appear HLA-restricted, with HLA associations seemingly driven largely by CMV exposure. In an earlier analysis of approximately 590 of the donors, most TCR beta V segments appeared in productive rearrangements about 87% or about 30% of the time, broadly matching IMGT annotations.

The cohort comprised 550 to 700 healthy bone marrow donors. At the time of sampling, all cohort members were nominally healthy, though unrecorded immune exposures were likely present. The donor was CMV seronegative and belonged to the group of under 400 seronegative cohort members. A peripheral blood sample was provided by each donor, and peripheral blood mononuclear cells were used for TCR beta sequencing. Genomic DNA was extracted from the blood cell samples with the Qiagen DNeasy Blood Extraction Kit. Library preparation employed the immunoSEQ multiplex PCR assay. For the multiplex PCR, a mixture combining 60 forward primers for TCR Vbeta segments and 13 reverse primers for TCR Jbeta segments was used. The CDR3 region of rearranged TCR beta genes was amplified from genomic DNA with a multiplex PCR assay. The amplified TCR beta libraries were sequenced on the Illumina HiSeq System as 87-base-pair reads. The authors' pipeline ran thus. A later analysis tallied 70 million to 100 million unique TCR beta chains across the roughly 610 repertoires, and around 12 million of those chains were shared by two or more donors. Raw reads were error-corrected and collapsed into unique sequences by a nearest-neighbor algorithm in which closely related sequences were merged to remove PCR and sequencing errors. V, D and J gene segments were assigned by aligning CDR3 sequences to IMGT reference sequences. Each retained sequence needed at least a six-nucleotide match to both a V gene segment and a J gene segment. A rearrangement counted as productive if the CDR3 had no stop codons and remained in frame with V and J, and every other rearrangement counted as non-productive. CDR3 was defined by IMGT convention, running from the second conserved V-encoded cysteine to the conserved J-encoded phenylalanine. Sequences without an unambiguous match to a single V gene segment were excluded from the earlier analysis of approximately 600 of the donors. An earlier analysis of just under 600 of the donors called V segments functional above 56.7% productive rearrangements and segregating when the between-donor standard deviation exceeded 5%. A statistical classification framework was built for diagnosing cytomegalovirus status from the catalog of TCR beta chain sequences. V and J gene assignment, in a later analysis, came from comparing TCR nucleotide sequences with IMGT/GENE-DB human TR gene sequences. In a later analysis, CDR3 sequences and most-parsimonious VDJ recombination scenarios were assigned using the TCRdist pipeline. In a later analysis, each TCR beta chain was defined by its CDR3 amino acid sequence together with its V-gene family, and reads without a unique V-gene family were excluded. As a way to deal with suspected cross-contamination and a sequencing artifact, a later analysis dropped 450 to 600 nucleotide sequences that were highly shared and had low generation probability. For each public chain, a later analysis derived a clonal expansion index from normalized ranks of inferred template counts within each repertoire. In a later analysis, generation probabilities were computed using a VDJ recombination model fitted to out-of-frame rearrangements, and the results were checked against IGoR. A later analysis scored TCR-TCR, TCR-HLA and TCR-CMV co-occurrence with hypergeometric tests, applying a repertoire-size bias correction to TCR pairs. In a later analysis, false discovery rates were estimated by permuting HLA or CMV assignments 20 times. In a later analysis, co-occurring TCRs were grouped using DBSCAN, and TCRdist sequence similarity was added for clustering within HLA-allele-positive subsets. Repertoires with fewer than 30,000 or more than 120,000 public chains, plus five repertoires with anomalous nucleotide sharing, were excluded from co-occurrence clustering. TCRdb took this table from immuneACCESS and kept in-frame rearrangements with V and J called. Such tables lack part of the clones; where checked against another copy, unresolved V genes explain under half of the gap, and the rest is unexplained. The D gene and trimming were derived from the DNA, and the V and J assignments and clone size from that table. The sample table records about 200,000 clones. Less than 0.9% of the sample is taken by the ten largest.

In regard to this clone: There is no known antigen for this receptor.

The sequencing input was PBMCs. The sequence was obtained from a boy aged 5-17 years in good health and CMV-seronegative.

The bases read TGCGCCAGCAGTGAAGGGGTAACCTACGAGCAGTACTTC. Its product reads: CASSEGVTYEQYF. The rearrangement combines TRBV10-1 with TRBJ2-7; the best D guess is TRBD1, with 5 bases matching. The V end loses 3 bases and the J end loses 2 bases, and a stretch of 8 bases separates them. Measured from the cysteine to the phenylalanine, the CDR3 is 13 residues long. Only CDR3 DNA is held: 39 bases, read in frame from base 1. For CDR1 and CDR2, the germline V gene (reference sequence) lists WNHNN and SYGVQD.